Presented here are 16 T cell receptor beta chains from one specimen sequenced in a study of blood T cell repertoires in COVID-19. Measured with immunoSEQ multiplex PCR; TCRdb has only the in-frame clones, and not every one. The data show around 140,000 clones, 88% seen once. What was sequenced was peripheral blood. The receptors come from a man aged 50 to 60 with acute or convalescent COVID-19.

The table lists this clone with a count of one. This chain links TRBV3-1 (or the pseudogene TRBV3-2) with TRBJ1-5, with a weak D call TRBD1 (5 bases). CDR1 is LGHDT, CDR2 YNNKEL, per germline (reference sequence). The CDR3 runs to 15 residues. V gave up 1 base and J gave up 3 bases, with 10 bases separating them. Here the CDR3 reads CASSQGSGLNQPQHF. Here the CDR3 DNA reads TGTGCCAGCAGCCAAGGGTCAGGGCTCAATCAGCCCCAGCATTTT.

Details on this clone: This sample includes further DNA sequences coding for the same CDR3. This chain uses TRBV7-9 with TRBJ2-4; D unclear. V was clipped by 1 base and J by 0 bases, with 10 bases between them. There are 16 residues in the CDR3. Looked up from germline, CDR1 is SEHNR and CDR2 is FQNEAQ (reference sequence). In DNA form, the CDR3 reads TGTGCCAGCAGCTTAGGGGCAGGTCTAGCCAAAAACATTCAGTACTTC. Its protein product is CASSLGAGLAKNIQYF.

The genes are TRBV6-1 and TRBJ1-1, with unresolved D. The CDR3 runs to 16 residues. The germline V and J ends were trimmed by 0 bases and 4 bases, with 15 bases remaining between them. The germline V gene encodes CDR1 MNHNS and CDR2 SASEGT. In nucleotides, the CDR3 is TGTGCCAGCAGTGAAGCGCGGGTGGGAAGCGGCACTGAAGCTTTCTTT. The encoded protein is CASSEARVGSGTEAFF.

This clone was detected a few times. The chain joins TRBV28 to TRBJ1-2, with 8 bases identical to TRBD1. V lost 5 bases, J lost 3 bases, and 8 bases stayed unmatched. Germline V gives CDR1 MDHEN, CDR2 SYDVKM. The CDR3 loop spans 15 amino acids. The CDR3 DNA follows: TGTGCCAGCAGTCCCGACAGGGGTCACCACTATGGCTACACCTTC. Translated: CASSPDRGHHYGYTF.

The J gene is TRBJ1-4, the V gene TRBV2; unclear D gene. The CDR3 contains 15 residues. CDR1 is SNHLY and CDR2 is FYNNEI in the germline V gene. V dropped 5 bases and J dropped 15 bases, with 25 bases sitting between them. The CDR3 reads CASSSEGKSIGGVFF. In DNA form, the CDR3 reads TGTGCCAGCAGTTCGGAGGGCAAGTCTATCGGCGGGGTGTTTTTT.

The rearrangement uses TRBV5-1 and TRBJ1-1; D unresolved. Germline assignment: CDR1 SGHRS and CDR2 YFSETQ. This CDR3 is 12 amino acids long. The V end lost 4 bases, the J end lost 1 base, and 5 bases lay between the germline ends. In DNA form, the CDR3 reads TGCGCCAGCAGCCCGGGGAACACTGAAGCTTTCTTT. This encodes CASSPGNTEAFF.

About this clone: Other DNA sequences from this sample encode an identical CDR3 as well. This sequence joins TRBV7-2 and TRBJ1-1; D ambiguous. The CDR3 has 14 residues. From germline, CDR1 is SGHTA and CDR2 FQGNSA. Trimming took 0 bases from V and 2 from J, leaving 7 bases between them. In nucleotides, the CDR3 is TGTGCCAGCAGCTTAGCGGGCAGAAACACTGAAGCTTTCTTT. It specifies CASSLAGRNTEAFF.

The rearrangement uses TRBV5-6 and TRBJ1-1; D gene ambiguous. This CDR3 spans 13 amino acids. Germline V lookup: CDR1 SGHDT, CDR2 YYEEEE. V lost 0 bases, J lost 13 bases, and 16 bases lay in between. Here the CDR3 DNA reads TGTGCCAGCAGCTTGGGCGTCGCCGTAAGTGGTTTCTTT. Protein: CASSLGVAVSGFF.

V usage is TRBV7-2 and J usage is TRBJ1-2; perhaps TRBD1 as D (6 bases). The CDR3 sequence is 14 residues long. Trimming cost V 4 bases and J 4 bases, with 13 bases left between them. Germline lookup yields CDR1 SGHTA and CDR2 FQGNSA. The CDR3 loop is CASSSPGARYGYTF. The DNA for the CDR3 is TGTGCCAGCAGCTCCCCAGGGGCGCGCTATGGCTACACCTTC.

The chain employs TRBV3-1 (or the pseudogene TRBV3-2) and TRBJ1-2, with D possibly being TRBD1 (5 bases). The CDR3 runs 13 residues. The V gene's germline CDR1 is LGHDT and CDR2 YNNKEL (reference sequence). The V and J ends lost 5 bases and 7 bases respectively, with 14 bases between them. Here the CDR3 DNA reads TGTGCCAGCAGCTCCCAGGGTAGTGGTGGCTACACCTTC. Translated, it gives CASSSQGSGGYTF.

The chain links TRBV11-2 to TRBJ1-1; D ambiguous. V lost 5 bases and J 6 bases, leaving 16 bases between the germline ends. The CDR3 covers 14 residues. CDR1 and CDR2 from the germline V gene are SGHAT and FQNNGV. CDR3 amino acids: CASSRTPPTAEAFF. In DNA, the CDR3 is TGTGCCAGCAGCCGAACGCCCCCTACCGCTGAAGCTTTCTTT.

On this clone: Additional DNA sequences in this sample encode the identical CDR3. Here the CDR3 reads CASSLAPRSGNTIYF. Here the CDR3 DNA reads TGCGCCAGCAGCTTGGCCCCAAGGAGTGGAAACACCATATATTTT. The gene calls are TRBV5-1 and TRBJ1-3; no firm D call. Between the trimmed V and J ends, which lost 0 bases and 3 bases, there was a span of 10 bases. Germline values: CDR1 SGHRS, CDR2 YFSETQ. The CDR3 has 15 amino acids.

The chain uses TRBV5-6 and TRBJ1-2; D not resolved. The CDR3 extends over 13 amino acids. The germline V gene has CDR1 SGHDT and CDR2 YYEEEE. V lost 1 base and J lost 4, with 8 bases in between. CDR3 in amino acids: CASSLNSLYGYTF. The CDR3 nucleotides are TGTGCCAGCAGCTTGAACAGCCTCTATGGCTACACCTTC.

Here the CDR3 DNA reads TGTGCCAGCAGACTACCCCTCGGGGGAGGCTCACCCCTCCACTTT. This sequence encodes CASRLPLGGGSPLHF. The chain uses TRBV28 and TRBJ1-6; TRBD1 is a possible D gene (5 bases). V lost 6 bases to trimming and J lost 10 bases, with 19 bases between them. The CDR3 is made up of 15 amino acids. The germline gives CDR1 MDHEN, CDR2 SYDVKM.

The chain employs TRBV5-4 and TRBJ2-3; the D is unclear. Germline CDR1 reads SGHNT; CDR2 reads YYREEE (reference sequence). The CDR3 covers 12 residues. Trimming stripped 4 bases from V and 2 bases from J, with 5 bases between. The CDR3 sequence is CASSTYTDTQYF. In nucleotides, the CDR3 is TGTGCCAGCAGCACCTACACAGATACGCAGTATTTT.

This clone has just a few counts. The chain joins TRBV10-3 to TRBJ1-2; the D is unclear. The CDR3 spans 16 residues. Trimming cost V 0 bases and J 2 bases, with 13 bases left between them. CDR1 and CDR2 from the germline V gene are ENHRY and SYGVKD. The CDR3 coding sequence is TGTGCCATCAGTGAGTCGAGGCAGACCCTAAACTATGGCTACACCTTC. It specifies CAISESRQTLNYGYTF.